Included here is one TCR beta chain sequence, with context. The sample belongs to a study of blood T cell repertoires in COVID-19. Trimming left V 5 bases short and J 7 bases short, with 20 bases between. This CDR3 is 15 amino acids long. Germline values: CDR1 MNHEY, CDR2 SMNVEV (reference sequence). Libraries were prepared by immunoSEQ multiplex PCR; TCRdb keeps only in-frame clonotypes and omits some of them. The data show approximately 92,000 clones, with over 60% seen just once and roughly 8.6% held by the top ten. The specimen sequenced was peripheral blood. The chain has TRBV27 and TRBJ1-1, with D possibly being TRBD1 (6 bases). This TCR was sampled from a man over 45 who had recovered from COVID-19. The CDR3 protein is CASSPSRGGRGEAFF. CDR3 DNA: TGTGCCAGCAGTCCCAGTCGGGGGGGGCGCGGTGAAGCTTTCTTT.